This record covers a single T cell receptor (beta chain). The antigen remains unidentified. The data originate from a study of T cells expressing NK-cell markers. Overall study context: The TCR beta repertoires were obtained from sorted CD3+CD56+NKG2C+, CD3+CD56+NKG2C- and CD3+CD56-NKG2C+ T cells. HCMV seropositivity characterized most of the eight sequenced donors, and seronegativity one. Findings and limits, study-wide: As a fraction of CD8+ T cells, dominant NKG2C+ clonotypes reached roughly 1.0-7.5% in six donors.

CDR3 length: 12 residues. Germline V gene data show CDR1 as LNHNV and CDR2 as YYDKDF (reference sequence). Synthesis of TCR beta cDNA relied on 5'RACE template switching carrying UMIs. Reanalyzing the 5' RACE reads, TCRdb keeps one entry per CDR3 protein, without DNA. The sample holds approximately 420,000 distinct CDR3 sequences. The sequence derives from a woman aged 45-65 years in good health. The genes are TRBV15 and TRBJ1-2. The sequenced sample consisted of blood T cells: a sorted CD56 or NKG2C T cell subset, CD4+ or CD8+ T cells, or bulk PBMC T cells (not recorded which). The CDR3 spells CATRGLGLGYTF. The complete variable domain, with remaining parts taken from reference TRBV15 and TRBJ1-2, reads DAMVIQNPRYQVTQFGKPVTLSCSQTLNHNVMYWYQQKSSQAPKLLFHYYDKDFNNEADTPDNFQSRRPNTSFCFLDIRSPGLGDTAMYLCATRGLGLGYTFGSGTRLTVV.